The TCR beta chain under discussion was sequenced for a study of shared clonotypes between healthy human individuals. The germline V and J ends were trimmed by 7 bases and 7 bases, with 17 bases remaining between them. Germline CDR1 reads MNHEY; CDR2 reads SVGAGI. The CDR3 loop spans 14 amino acids. Naive CD8 cells comprised CD45RO-negative, CCR7-positively selected cells, excluding terminally differentiated effector memory CD45RA+ cells. Study donors comprised healthy, HIV-negative adults devoid of recent acute infection or vaccination. Sequenced by immunoSEQ multiplex PCR; TCRdb stores in-frame clones only, minus some. The data hold about 2.2 million clones, with 90% to 95% observed a single time.

The J gene is TRBJ1-5, the V gene TRBV6-5; a possible D gene is TRBD1 (6 bases). Sequenced: naive CD8+ T cells from PBMCs. The receptor was isolated from a man in his late teens or twenties in good health. Some clones in this sample may be carry-over from other donors' samples. The CDR3 loop is CASTLQAGAQPQHF. CDR3 nucleotide sequence: TGTGCCAGCACCCTACAGGCGGGGGCGCAGCCCCAGCATTTT.